The rows below give T cell receptor beta chains drawn from one sample of a study of blood T cell repertoires in COVID-19. Data came from immunoSEQ multiplex PCR; TCRdb stores just in-frame clones and leaves some out. The top ten clones hold 8.6% of a sample with 140,000 to 150,000 clones, around 87% of them seen once. Sequenced input: peripheral blood. These receptors were taken from a woman in her 50s with active or convalescent COVID-19. Both conserved end residues are part of each CDR3. A D gene is named only where the DNA matches it firmly. Clone size is given for some rows only: seen once, a few or many times, or a class if the clone is expanded.

length: 15; D: -; size: -; J: TRBJ1-4; V: TRBV18; DNA: TGTGCCAGCTCACCGATCCCTGCCGGTAATGAAAAACTGTTTTTT; CDR3: CASSPIPAGNEKLFF
length: 13; D: -; size: -; J: TRBJ2-5; V: TRBV7-9; DNA: TGTGCCAGCAGCGAGGGGGGGTGGAAGACCCAGTACTTC; CDR3: CASSEGGWKTQYF
length: 15; D: TRBD2; size: -; J: TRBJ2-2; V: TRBV19; DNA: TGTGCCAGTAGTCGGACTAGCGGGAGTCTAGAGGAGCTGTTTTTT; CDR3: CASSRTSGSLEELFF
length: 17; D: -; size: -; J: TRBJ2-7; V: TRBV24-1; DNA: TGTGCCACCAGTGCCCCTAAGGGTGACAGCAGCTCCTACGAGCAGTACTTC; CDR3: CATSAPKGDSSSYEQYF
length: 14; D: TRBD2; size: -; J: TRBJ2-5; V: TRBV5-1; DNA: TGCGCCAGCAGCTTCGGGGGGGCGAAAGAGACCCAGTACTTC; CDR3: CASSFGGAKETQYF
length: 14; D: TRBD1; size: -; J: TRBJ1-1; V: TRBV2; DNA: TGTGCCAGCAGGGCAGGACAGGGGAGCACTGAAGCTTTCTTT; CDR3: CASRAGQGSTEAFF
length: 15; D: -; size: -; J: TRBJ1-3; V: TRBV27; DNA: TGTGCCAGCAGGGGAGGGACGAGCTCTGGAAACACCATATATTTT; CDR3: CASRGGTSSGNTIYF
length: 15; D: -; size: -; J: TRBJ1-1; V: TRBV5-6; DNA: TGTGCCAGCAGCGGAGTCAGGGTTATGAACACTGAAGCTTTCTTT; CDR3: CASSGVRVMNTEAFF
length: 15; D: TRBD1; size: -; J: TRBJ1-1; V: TRBV6-6; DNA: TGTGCCAGCAGTAGGCAGGACAGGGGGCGCACTGAAGCTTTCTTT; CDR3: CASSRQDRGRTEAFF
length: 14; D: -; size: -; J: TRBJ1-5; V: TRBV5-6; DNA: TGTGCCAGCAGCTCCTCGAGGGTAGCTCAGCCCCAGCATTTT; CDR3: CASSSSRVAQPQHF
length: 15; D: -; size: few; J: TRBJ2-3; V: TRBV7-2; DNA: TGTGCCAGCAGCTCCACCAGCGGGCAAAGAGGAATGCAGTATTTT; CDR3: CASSSTSGQRGMQYF
length: 13; D: -; size: -; J: TRBJ1-6; V: TRBV10-3; DNA: TGTGCCATCAGTGAGTCTATCCTTTTAGCCCTCCACTTT; CDR3: CAISESILLALHF
length: 12; D: -; size: -; J: TRBJ1-5; V: TRBV10-3; DNA: TGTGCCATCAGTGTTAATAATCAGCCCCAGCATTTT; CDR3: CAISVNNQPQHF
length: 14; D: TRBD2; size: few; J: TRBJ2-7; V: TRBV5-1; DNA: TGCGCCAGCAGCTATAGCGGGGGGGACTACGAGCAGTACTTC; CDR3: CASSYSGGDYEQYF
length: 18; D: TRBD1; size: -; J: TRBJ1-4; V: TRBV7-4; DNA: TGTGCCAGCAGCTTCCGACAGGGGGCGCCCCAAAGACGTGAAAAACTGTTTTTT; CDR3: CASSFRQGAPQRREKLFF
length: 18; D: -; size: once; J: TRBJ1-2; V: TRBV5-6; DNA: TGTGCCAGCAGCTTGGCCGGATACAGGGCCAAAGCTGACTATGGCTACACCTTC; CDR3: CASSLAGYRAKADYGYTF
length: 14; D: TRBD1; size: -; J: TRBJ2-5; V: TRBV7-2; DNA: TGTGCCAGCAGCAGACAACAGGGGGGAGAGACCCAGTACTTC; CDR3: CASSRQQGGETQYF
length: 15; D: TRBD1; size: -; J: TRBJ1-6; V: TRBV25-1; DNA: TGTGCCAGCAGTCCGGACAGGGGGCGAGGTTCACCCCTCCACTTT; CDR3: CASSPDRGRGSPLHF
length: 13; D: -; size: -; J: TRBJ2-2; V: TRBV11-2; DNA: TGTGCCAGCAGCCCCGCGGGGACCGGGGAGCTGTTTTTT; CDR3: CASSPAGTGELFF
length: 14; D: TRBD1; size: few; J: TRBJ2-1; V: TRBV9; DNA: TGTGCCAGCAGCGAGGGGACAGGGGCGAATGAGCAGTTCTTC; CDR3: CASSEGTGANEQFF
length: 18; D: TRBD1; size: -; J: TRBJ2-1; V: TRBV5-1; DNA: TGCGCCAGCAGTCCCTGGGGGAGCGGGACAGGGGTTTCCAATGAGCAGTTCTTC; CDR3: CASSPWGSGTGVSNEQFF
length: 14; D: -; size: -; J: TRBJ2-2; V: TRBV29-1; DNA: TGCAGCGTTGATGGAGTTTTGAACACCGGGGAGCTGTTTTTT; CDR3: CSVDGVLNTGELFF
length: 16; D: -; size: -; J: TRBJ2-7; V: TRBV28; DNA: TGTGCCAGCACCCCGAAGGGGGGGCGTGAGAACTACGAGCAGTACTTC; CDR3: CASTPKGGRENYEQYF
length: 12; D: -; size: -; J: TRBJ1-5; V: TRBV2; DNA: TGTGCCAGCAACAGGGGCAATCAGCCCCAGCATTTT; CDR3: CASNRGNQPQHF
length: 14; D: -; size: -; J: TRBJ1-2; V: TRBV7-9; DNA: TGTGCCAGCAGCTTCGCAGGGCCAAACTATGGCTACACCTTC; CDR3: CASSFAGPNYGYTF
length: 13; D: -; size: -; J: TRBJ1-5; V: TRBV5-1; DNA: TGCGCCAGCAGCTTGGCGGTAAATCAGCCCCAGCATTTT; CDR3: CASSLAVNQPQHF
length: 13; D: -; size: -; J: TRBJ2-3; V: TRBV30; DNA: TGTGCCTGGAGTTCTTGGGGCGCAGATACGCAGTATTTT; CDR3: CAWSSWGADTQYF
length: 14; D: -; size: -; J: TRBJ1-5; V: TRBV19; DNA: TGTGCCAGTAGTGCTTTCGGGGAAGGTCAGCCCCAGCATTTT; CDR3: CASSAFGEGQPQHF
length: 15; D: -; size: -; J: TRBJ1-2; V: TRBV21-1; DNA: TGTGCCAGCAGCTTAGGAGGAGGGGATAACTATGGCTACACCTTC; CDR3: CASSLGGGDNYGYTF
length: 14; D: -; size: once; J: TRBJ1-1; V: TRBV5-1; DNA: TGCGCCAGCAGCAGGAGTGAGGGTTTAACTGAAGCTTTCTTT; CDR3: CASSRSEGLTEAFF
length: 15; D: TRBD2; size: -; J: TRBJ2-3; V: TRBV15; DNA: TGTGCCACCAGCAGATCGGGACTAGCGGGGGATACGCAGTATTTT; CDR3: CATSRSGLAGDTQYF
length: 14; D: -; size: -; J: TRBJ1-1; V: TRBV6-1; DNA: TGTGCCAGCAGTGATAGGGGTGGGAACACTGAAGCTTTCTTT; CDR3: CASSDRGGNTEAFF
length: 14; D: -; size: -; J: TRBJ1-5; V: TRBV19; DNA: TGTGCCAGTAGTATAATAACAGGGAATCAGCCCCAGCATTTT; CDR3: CASSIITGNQPQHF